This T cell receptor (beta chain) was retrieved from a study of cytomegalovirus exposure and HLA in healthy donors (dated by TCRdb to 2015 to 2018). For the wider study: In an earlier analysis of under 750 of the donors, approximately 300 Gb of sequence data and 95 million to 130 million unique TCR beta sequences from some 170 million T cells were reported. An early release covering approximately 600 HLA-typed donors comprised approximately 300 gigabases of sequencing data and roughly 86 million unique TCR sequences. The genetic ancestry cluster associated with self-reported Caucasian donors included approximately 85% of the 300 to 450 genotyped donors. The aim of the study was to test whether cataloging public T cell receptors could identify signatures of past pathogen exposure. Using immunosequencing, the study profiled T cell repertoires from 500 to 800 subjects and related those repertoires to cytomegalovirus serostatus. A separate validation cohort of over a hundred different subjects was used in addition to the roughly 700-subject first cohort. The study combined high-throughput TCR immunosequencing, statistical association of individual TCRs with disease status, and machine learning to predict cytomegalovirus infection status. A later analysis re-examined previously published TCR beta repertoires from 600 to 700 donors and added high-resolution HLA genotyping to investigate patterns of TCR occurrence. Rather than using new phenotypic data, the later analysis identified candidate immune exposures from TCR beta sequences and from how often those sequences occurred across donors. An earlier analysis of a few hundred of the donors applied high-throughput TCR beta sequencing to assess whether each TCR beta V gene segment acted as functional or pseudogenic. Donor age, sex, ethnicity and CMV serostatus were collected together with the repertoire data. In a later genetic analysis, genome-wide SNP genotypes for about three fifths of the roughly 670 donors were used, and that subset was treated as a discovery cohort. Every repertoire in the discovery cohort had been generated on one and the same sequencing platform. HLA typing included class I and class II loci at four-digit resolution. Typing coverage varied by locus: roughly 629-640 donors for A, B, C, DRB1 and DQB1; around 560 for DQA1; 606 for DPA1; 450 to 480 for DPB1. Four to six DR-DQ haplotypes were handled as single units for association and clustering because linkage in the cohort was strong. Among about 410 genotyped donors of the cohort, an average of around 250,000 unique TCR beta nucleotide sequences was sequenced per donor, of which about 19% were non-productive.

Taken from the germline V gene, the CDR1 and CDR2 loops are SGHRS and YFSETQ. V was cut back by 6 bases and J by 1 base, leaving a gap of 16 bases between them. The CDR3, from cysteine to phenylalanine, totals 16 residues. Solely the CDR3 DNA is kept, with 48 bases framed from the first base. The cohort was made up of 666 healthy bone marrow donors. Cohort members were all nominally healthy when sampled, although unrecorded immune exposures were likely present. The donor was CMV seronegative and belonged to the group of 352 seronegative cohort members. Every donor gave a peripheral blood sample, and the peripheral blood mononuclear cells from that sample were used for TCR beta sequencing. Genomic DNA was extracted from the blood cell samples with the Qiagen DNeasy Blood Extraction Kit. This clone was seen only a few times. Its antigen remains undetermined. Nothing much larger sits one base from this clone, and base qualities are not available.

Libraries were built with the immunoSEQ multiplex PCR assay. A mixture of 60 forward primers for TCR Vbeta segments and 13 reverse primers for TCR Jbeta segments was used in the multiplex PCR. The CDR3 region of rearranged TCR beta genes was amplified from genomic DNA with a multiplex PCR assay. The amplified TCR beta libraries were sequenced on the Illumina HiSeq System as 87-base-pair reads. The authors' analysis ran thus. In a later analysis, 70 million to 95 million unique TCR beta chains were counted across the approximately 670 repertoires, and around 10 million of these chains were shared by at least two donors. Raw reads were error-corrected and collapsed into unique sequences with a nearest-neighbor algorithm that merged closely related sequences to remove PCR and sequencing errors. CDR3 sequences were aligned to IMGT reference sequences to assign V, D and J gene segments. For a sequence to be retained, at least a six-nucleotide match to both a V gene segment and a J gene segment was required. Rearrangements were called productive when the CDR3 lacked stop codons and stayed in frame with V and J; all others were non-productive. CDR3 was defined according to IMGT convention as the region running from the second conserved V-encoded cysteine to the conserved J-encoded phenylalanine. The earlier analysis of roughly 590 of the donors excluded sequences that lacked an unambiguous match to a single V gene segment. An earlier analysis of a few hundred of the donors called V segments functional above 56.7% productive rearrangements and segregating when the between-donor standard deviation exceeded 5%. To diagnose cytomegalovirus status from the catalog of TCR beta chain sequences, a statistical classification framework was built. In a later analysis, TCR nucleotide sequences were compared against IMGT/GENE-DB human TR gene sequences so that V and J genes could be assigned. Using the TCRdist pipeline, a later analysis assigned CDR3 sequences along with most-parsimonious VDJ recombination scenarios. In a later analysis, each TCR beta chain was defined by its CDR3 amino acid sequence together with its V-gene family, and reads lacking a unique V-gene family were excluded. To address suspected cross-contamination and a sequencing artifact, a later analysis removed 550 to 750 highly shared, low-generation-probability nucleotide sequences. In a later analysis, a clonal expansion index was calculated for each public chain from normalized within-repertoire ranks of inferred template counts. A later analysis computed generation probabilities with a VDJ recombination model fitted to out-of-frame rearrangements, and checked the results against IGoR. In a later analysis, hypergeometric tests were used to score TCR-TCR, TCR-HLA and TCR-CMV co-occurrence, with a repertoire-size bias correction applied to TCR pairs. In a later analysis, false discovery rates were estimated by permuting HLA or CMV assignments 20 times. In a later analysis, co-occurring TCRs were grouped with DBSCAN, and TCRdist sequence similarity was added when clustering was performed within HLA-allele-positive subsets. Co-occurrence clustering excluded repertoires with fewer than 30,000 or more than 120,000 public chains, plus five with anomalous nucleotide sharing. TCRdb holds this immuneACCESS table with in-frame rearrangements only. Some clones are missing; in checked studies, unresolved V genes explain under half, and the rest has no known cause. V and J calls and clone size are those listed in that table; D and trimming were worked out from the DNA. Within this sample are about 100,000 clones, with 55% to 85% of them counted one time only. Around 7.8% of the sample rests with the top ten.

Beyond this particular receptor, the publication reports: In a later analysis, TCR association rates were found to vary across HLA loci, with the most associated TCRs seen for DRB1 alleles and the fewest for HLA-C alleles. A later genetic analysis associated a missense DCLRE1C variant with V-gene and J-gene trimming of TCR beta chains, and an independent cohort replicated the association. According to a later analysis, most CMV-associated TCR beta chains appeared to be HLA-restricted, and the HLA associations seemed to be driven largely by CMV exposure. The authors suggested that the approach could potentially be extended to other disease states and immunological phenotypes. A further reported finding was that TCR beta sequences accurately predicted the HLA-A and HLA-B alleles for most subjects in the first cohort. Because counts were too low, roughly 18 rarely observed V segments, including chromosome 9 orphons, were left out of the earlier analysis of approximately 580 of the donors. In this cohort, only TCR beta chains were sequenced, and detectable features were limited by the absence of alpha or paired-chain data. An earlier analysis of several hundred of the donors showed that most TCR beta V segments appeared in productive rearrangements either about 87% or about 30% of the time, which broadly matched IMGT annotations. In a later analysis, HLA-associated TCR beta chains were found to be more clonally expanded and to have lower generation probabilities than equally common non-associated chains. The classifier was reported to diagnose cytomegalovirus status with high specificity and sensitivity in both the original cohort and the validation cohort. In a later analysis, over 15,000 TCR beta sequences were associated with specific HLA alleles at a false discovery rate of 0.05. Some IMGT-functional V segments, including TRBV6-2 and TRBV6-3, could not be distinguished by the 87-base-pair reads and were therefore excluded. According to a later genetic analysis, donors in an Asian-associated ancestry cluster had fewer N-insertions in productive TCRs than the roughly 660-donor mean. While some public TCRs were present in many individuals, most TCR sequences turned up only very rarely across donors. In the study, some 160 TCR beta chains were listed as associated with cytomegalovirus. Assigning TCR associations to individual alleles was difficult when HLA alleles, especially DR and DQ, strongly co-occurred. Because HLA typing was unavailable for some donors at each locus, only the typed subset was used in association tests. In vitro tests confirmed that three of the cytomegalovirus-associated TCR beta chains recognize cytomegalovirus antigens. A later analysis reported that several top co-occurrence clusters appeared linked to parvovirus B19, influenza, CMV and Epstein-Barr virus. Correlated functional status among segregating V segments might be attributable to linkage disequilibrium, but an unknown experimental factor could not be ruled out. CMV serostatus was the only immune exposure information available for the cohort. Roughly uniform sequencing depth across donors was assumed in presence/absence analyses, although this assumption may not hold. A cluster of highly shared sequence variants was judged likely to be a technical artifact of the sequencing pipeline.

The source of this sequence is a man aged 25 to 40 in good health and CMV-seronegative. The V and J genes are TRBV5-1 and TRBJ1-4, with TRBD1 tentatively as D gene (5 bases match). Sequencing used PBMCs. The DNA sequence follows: TGCGCCAGCAAGCGGGAGGGGCAACAAACTAATGAAAAACTGTTTTTT. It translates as CASKREGQQTNEKLFF.